This T cell receptor (beta chain) was sequenced during a study of T cells after posttransplantation cyclophosphamide. Here immunoSEQ multiplex PCR was the method, and the copy in TCRdb shows in-frame clones only, minus some. The data contain tens of thousands of clones, about 86% of them singletons. On this clone: Its matching antigen is unknown.

Germline CDR1 is SGDLS and CDR2 is YYNGEE. There are 14 residues in the CDR3. Between the trimmed V and J ends, which lost 0 bases and 5 bases, there was a span of 11 bases. General observations from the study: Recipient CMV seropositivity and CMV reactivation strongly tracked TRB clonality. Donor CD8+ memory clones often dominated recipient blood repertoires at later times.

The chain combines TRBV9 with TRBJ1-1; TRBD1 might be the D (5 bases). The sample taken for sequencing was PBMCs. The clonotype originates from a man younger than 40 with a blood cancer, CMV-positive, and with a related stem cell donor. Here the CDR3 DNA reads TGTGCCAGCAGCGTAGCGGGGGGTGAGACTGAAGCTTTCTTT. It encodes CASSVAGGETEAFF.